This T cell receptor beta chain was sequenced for a study of T cells in Graves' hyperthyroidism and ophthalmopathy. Hyperthyroidism, newly diagnosed and lasting under 2 months, affected patients aged 18 to 65. Exclusion followed for patients with uncontrolled infection, other autoimmune disease, pregnancy or lactation. The diagnoses drew upon clinical symptoms, serum thyroxine and TRAb, thyroid ultrasound and orbital computed tomography. General study points: The authors' 13 V-J model separated ophthalmopathy from stable hyperthyroidism.

TCR beta CDR3 sequences were amplified from RNA transcripts. First-round RT-PCR targeting the TCR CDR3 was performed with the HTBI primer set. TCRdb itself ran the multiplex PCR reads through MiXCR, one entry per CDR3 protein. The table includes 610,000 or so distinct CDR3 sequences, under 60% detected once. Comment on this clonotype: What it recognizes is unknown.

Trimming shortened V by 1 base and J by 4 bases, and 16 bases separated the two germline ends. Germline V gene data show CDR1 as SEHNR and CDR2 as FQNEAQ (reference sequence). The CDR3 has 16 amino acids. Sequences were obtained from peripheral blood or thyroid tissue (not recorded which). The V gene is TRBV7-9, the J gene TRBJ1-1, with D perhaps matching TRBD1 (5 bases). The receptor comes from a woman under 30 with Graves' hyperthyroidism. The DNA of the CDR3 is TGTGCCAGCAGCTTAGTCAGTAGGGGCGGGGGCACTGAAGCTTTCTTT. Encoded protein: CASSLVSRGGGTEAFF.